Each of the 7 T cell receptor beta chains below was sequenced from the same sample in a study of control samples from healthy donors and cancer patients. Clones were sequenced by immunoSEQ multiplex PCR, and TCRdb holds only the in-frame ones, with some missing. Among roughly 170,000 clones, approximately 92% were seen once, and the ten largest hold just over 2%. The sample taken for sequencing was blood. These receptors were obtained from a woman aged 40 to 49 in good health.

CDR3 DNA sequence: TGTGCCAGCAGTTCCTGGGGCACTGAAGCTTTCTTT. It codes for CASSSWGTEAFF. This chain connects TRBV27 to TRBJ1-1; D is uncertain. This CDR3 has 12 amino acids. V was shortened by 4 bases and J by 4 bases, with 7 bases between the two germline ends. The germline V gene has CDR1 MNHEY and CDR2 SMNVEV (reference sequence).

This clone has just one count. The CDR3 DNA reads as TGTGCCAGCAGCCAAGATCTAGAGATCGAGCAGTACTTC. Its protein is CASSQDLEIEQYF. This chain connects TRBV14 to TRBJ2-7; D gene uncertain. The CDR3 runs to 13 residues. The V and J ends lost 0 bases and 6 bases respectively, with 9 bases between them. Germline-derived CDR1 and CDR2 are SGHDN and FVKESK.

The chain uses TRBV15 and TRBJ1-4; tentatively, D is TRBD1 (6 bases). Germline values: CDR1 LNHNV, CDR2 YYDKDF (reference sequence). CDR3 length: 15 residues. V was shortened by 5 bases and J by 5 bases, with 15 bases between the two germline ends. The DNA for the CDR3 is TGTGCCACCAGCCGTGCCGGGACATACAATGAAAAACTGTTTTTT. Translated: CATSRAGTYNEKLFF.

This sequence joins TRBV7-2 and TRBJ2-1; 10 nucleotides align to TRBD2. After removal of 5 bases from V and 10 bases from J, the junction contained 17 bases not matched to a gene. This CDR3 comprises 17 residues. Germline V gives CDR1 SGHTA, CDR2 FQGNSA. Here the CDR3 reads CASSAETGAGGPGEQFF. Here the CDR3 DNA reads TGTGCCAGCAGCGCCGAAACGGGAGCGGGGGGGCCCGGGGAGCAGTTCTTC.

The V call is TRBV10-3, the J call TRBJ1-6; tentatively, D is TRBD1 (6 bases). CDR3 length: 14 residues. Trimming cost V 4 bases and J 6 bases, with 10 bases left between them. Germline lookup yields CDR1 ENHRY and CDR2 SYGVKD. The CDR3 here is CAISVSGANSPLHF. The CDR3 DNA reads TGTGCCATCAGTGTTTCAGGGGCTAATTCACCCCTCCACTTT.

This CDR3 is CASSAGTDNYGYTF. CDR3 DNA sequence: TGTGCCAGCAGCGCCGGGACAGATAACTATGGCTACACCTTC. J is TRBJ1-2 and V is TRBV7-4; 7 nucleotides match TRBD1. V lost 5 bases and J lost 1; bases outside the gene matches: 4. The CDR3 contains 14 residues. Germline CDR1 reads SGHVT; CDR2 reads SQSDAQ.

The chain is built from TRBV2 and TRBJ1-1; D gene ambiguous. Trimming shortened V by 0 bases and J by 3 bases, and 11 bases separated the two germline ends. The CDR3 has 15 amino acids. Germline-derived CDR1 and CDR2 are SNHLY and FYNNEI. CDR3 sequence (DNA): TGTGCCAGCAGTGAAGCGCGCGGGTTCGACACTGAAGCTTTCTTT. Translating gives CASSEARGFDTEAFF.